These 27 T cell receptor beta chains originate from one sample sequenced in a study of OX40 agonist ivuxolimab in advanced cancers. Data came from immunoSEQ multiplex PCR; TCRdb stores just in-frame clones and leaves some out. The sample shows approximately 70,000 clones, roughly 84% of them seen only once. This material consisted of CD4+ or CD8+ T cells sorted from blood, taken in a trial of the OX40 agonist ivuxolimab. These receptors originate from an adult with an advanced solid tumor such as melanoma, head and neck, liver or kidney cancer.

The chain uses TRBV6-5 and TRBJ1-5; 7 bases match TRBD1. With V trimmed by 2 bases and J by 6 bases, 7 bases remained unmatched. This CDR3 is built from 15 residues. Germline CDR1 and CDR2: MNHEY and SVGAGI. The CDR3 DNA follows: TGTGCCAGCAGTTACGGTACAGGGGCAGCTCAGCCCCAGCATTTT. It encodes CASSYGTGAAQPQHF.

This clone was recorded a few times. The gene calls are TRBV11-3 and TRBJ1-1, with 7 bases matching TRBD1. The CDR3 consists of 15 residues. With 2 bases clipped from V and 4 bases from J, the junction kept 7 bases outside the gene matches. Germline V gives CDR1 SGHNT, CDR2 YENEEA. The CDR3 sequence is CASSLSQGGSTEAFF. Here the CDR3 DNA reads TGTGCCAGCAGCTTAAGCCAGGGGGGGTCCACTGAAGCTTTCTTT.

The chain has TRBV7-8 and TRBJ1-3; the D gene is possibly TRBD1 (5 bases). CDR1 and CDR2 from the germline V gene are SGHVS and FQNEAQ. CDR3 length equals 14 residues. V gave up 2 bases and J gave up 9 bases, with 14 bases separating them. The CDR3 loop reads CASSLQGSGATIYF. CDR3 DNA: TGTGCCAGCAGCTTACAGGGATCCGGAGCCACCATATATTTT.

V is TRBV5-1 and J is TRBJ1-2; 8 positions match TRBD1. Germline V CDR1 and CDR2: SGHRS, YFSETQ. J lost 7 bases, V lost 4 bases, and 6 bases had no gene match. This CDR3 is 13 amino acids long. In nucleotides, the CDR3 is TGCGCCAGCAGCCCACAGGGGGATGCTGGCTACACCTTC. Translating gives CASSPQGDAGYTF.

The chain has TRBV5-1 and TRBJ1-1; TRBD1 is a possible D gene (6 bases). CDR3 length: 15 residues. The germline gives CDR1 SGHRS, CDR2 YFSETQ. V dropped 0 bases and J dropped 4 bases, with 13 bases sitting between them. The CDR3 region is CASSLEAGDTTEAFF. CDR3 nucleotides: TGCGCCAGCAGCTTGGAGGCAGGGGACACCACTGAAGCTTTCTTT.

This chain links TRBV28 with TRBJ2-2; the match to TRBD2 covers 7 bases. V trimming: 5 bases; J trimming: 4 bases; junction bases outside the gene matches: 13. The length of the CDR3 is 17 residues. Germline-derived CDR1 and CDR2 are MDHEN and SYDVKM. CDR3 DNA: TGTGCCAGCAGTCTACAGGCTGCGGGGGAAGGCACCGGGGAGCTGTTTTTT. Translated: CASSLQAAGEGTGELFF.

The chain joins TRBV4-2 to TRBJ2-2, with 7 bases that match TRBD1. Unmatched junction bases numbered 5, after V lost 4 bases and J lost 6 bases. CDR1 is LGHNA and CDR2 is YNFKEQ in the germline V gene. This CDR3 contains 14 residues. The CDR3 nucleotides are TGTGCCAGCAGCCTTGTGACAGGGCCCGGGGAGCTGTTTTTT. The encoded protein is CASSLVTGPGELFF.

V usage is TRBV18 and J usage is TRBJ1-2; D gene unclear. The CDR3 consists of 13 residues. Germline V gene lookup returns CDR1 KGHSH and CDR2 LQKENI. Between the trimmed V and J ends, which lost 6 bases and 2 bases, there was a span of 10 bases. The CDR3 bases are TGTGCCAGCTCCCGAGAAGGAAACTATGGCTACACCTTC. It yields the protein CASSREGNYGYTF.

Of note for this clone: Germline and junction disagree at one end, which may indicate a read error. Other DNA sequences from this sample encode an identical CDR3 as well. The CDR3 loop reads CASSLAGGQGNGYTF. CDR3 nucleotide sequence: TGCGCCAGCAGCTTGGCCGGGGGACAGGGGAATGGCTATACCTTC. This chain links TRBV5-1 with TRBJ1-2, with 10 bases that match TRBD1. The CDR3 has 15 amino acids. Germline values: CDR1 SGHRS, CDR2 YFSETQ.

V is TRBV9 and J is TRBJ2-7; a weak D match, TRBD2 (6 bases). The CDR3 has 14 amino acids. From germline, CDR1 is SGDLS and CDR2 YYNGEE. Trimming removed 4 bases from V and 3 bases from J, with 14 bases in between. The CDR3 DNA sequence: TGTGCCAGCAGCCCGGGAGTGGGCGACTACGAGCAGTACTTC. The encoded protein is CASSPGVGDYEQYF. The whole variable domain, remainder taken from reference TRBV9 and TRBJ2-7, is DSGVTQTPKHLITATGQRVTLRCSPRSGDLSVYWYQQSLDQGLQFLIQYYNGEERAKGNILERFSAQQFPDLHSELNLSSLELGDSALYFCASSPGVGDYEQYFGPGTRLTVT.

This clone appeared a single time. The V gene is TRBV7-9, the J gene TRBJ2-7; D remains unclear. The V gene lost 5 bases and the J gene lost 0 bases, with 8 bases spanning the gap. Germline loops: CDR1 SEHNR, CDR2 FQNEAQ (reference sequence). The CDR3 contains 13 residues. The CDR3 coding sequence is TGTGCCAGCAGCCAAAGGGACTCCTACGAGCAGTACTTC. Encoded protein: CASSQRDSYEQYF.

The chain recombines TRBV4-3 with TRBJ1-2, with TRBD1 as a possible D gene (6 bases). Germline V gives CDR1 LGHNA, CDR2 YSLEER. V was pared by 3 bases and J by 2 bases, with 7 bases between. CDR3 length: 13 residues. The CDR3 sequence: CASSQDRNYGYTF. In nucleotides, the CDR3 is TGCGCCAGCAGCCAGGACAGAAACTATGGCTACACCTTC.

V and J are TRBV7-8 and TRBJ2-1, with a possible D match to TRBD2 (6 bases). The germline V gene has CDR1 SGHVS and CDR2 FQNEAQ. Trimming left V 5 bases short and J 0 bases short, with 20 bases between. The CDR3 has 18 amino acids. CDR3 sequence: CASSHSGLAPSSYNEQFF. The CDR3 DNA sequence: TGTGCCAGCAGCCATTCGGGGCTAGCGCCGAGCTCCTACAATGAGCAGTTCTTC.

With respect to this clone: Its ends do not fully match the called genes, so a read error is possible. The CDR3 reads CASSLGGEVGQLFF. CDR3 nucleotides: TGCGCCAGCAGCTTGGGCGGAGAGGTCGGGCAGCTGTTTTTT. V is TRBV5-1 and J is TRBJ2-2, with D unclear. The CDR3 is 14 amino acids. Germline V gives CDR1 SGHRS, CDR2 YFSETQ.

This rearrangement joins TRBV7-6 to TRBJ1-4, with TRBD1 matching 7 bases. The CDR3 consists of 14 residues. Per germline, CDR1 SGHVS and CDR2 FNYEAQ. V gave up 1 base and J gave up 6 bases; unmatched junction bases: 2. CDR3 coding DNA: TGTGCCAGCAGCTTAGTAGGGGGCGATGAAAAACTGTTTTTT. Protein: CASSLVGGDEKLFF. The variable domain in full, with the rest retrieved from reference TRBV7-6 and TRBJ1-4, is GAGVSQSPRYKVTKRGQDVALRCDPISGHVSLYWYRQALGQGPEFLTYFNYEAQQDKSGLPNDRFSAERPEGSISTLTIQRTEQRDSAMYRCASSLVGGDEKLFFGSGTQLSVL.

The table lists this clone with a few counts. The rearrangement joins TRBV27 to TRBJ1-5; no clear D. The germline gives CDR1 MNHEY, CDR2 SMNVEV (reference sequence). Trimming took off 3 bases at V and 4 bases at J, with 10 bases between the two ends. The CDR3 loop spans 14 amino acids. In nucleotides, the CDR3 is TGTGCCAGCAGTTTGGAAAGGGCAAATCAGCCCCAGCATTTT. Translated: CASSLERANQPQHF.

The V and J genes are TRBV2 and TRBJ1-5; TRBD1 aligns across 7 bases. There are 16 residues in the CDR3. J was trimmed by 5 bases and V by 6 bases; bases with no gene match: 13. Germline CDR1 and CDR2: SNHLY and FYNNEI. The CDR3 DNA reads TGTGCCAGCAGCGCTACCCGGGACAGTCCTTATCAGCCCCAGCATTTT. It specifies CASSATRDSPYQPQHF.

The rearrangement uses TRBV2 and TRBJ1-3; D is unclear. The CDR3 runs 12 residues. Trimming cost V 8 bases and J 8 bases, with 13 bases left between them. Germline CDR1 reads SNHLY; CDR2 reads FYNNEI. The CDR3 protein is CASGMLEYTIYF. CDR3 nucleotide sequence: TGTGCCAGCGGGATGCTGGAATACACCATATATTTT.

This clone was seen more than once but under ten times. The rearrangement uses TRBV7-2 and TRBJ2-7; 7 bases agree with TRBD1. V trimming: 0 bases; J trimming: 0 bases; junction bases outside the gene matches: 5. This CDR3 has 16 amino acids. Germline CDR1 is SGHTA and CDR2 is FQGNSA. CDR3 coding DNA: TGTGCCAGCAGCTTAGCAGGGGGCAGTAACTCCTACGAGCAGTACTTC. It encodes CASSLAGGSNSYEQYF.

V and J are TRBV4-2 and TRBJ1-6; D remains ambiguous. This CDR3 is 15 amino acids long. Deletions cut 4 bases from V and 5 bases from J, with 12 bases between. The germline V gene has CDR1 LGHNA and CDR2 YNFKEQ. CDR3 sequence (DNA): TGTGCCAGCAGCCTCCGTCCCTTAGATAATTCACCCCTCCACTTT. Its translation is CASSLRPLDNSPLHF.

The chain joins TRBV15 to TRBJ2-7, with D perhaps TRBD1 (6 bases). This CDR3 contains 14 residues. Germline V gives CDR1 LNHNV, CDR2 YYDKDF (reference sequence). V was shortened by 5 bases and J by 2 bases, with 13 bases between the two germline ends. CDR3 sequence: CATSGSGTTYEQYF. For the CDR3, the DNA is TGTGCCACCAGCGGATCCGGGACAACCTACGAGCAGTACTTC.

The genes are TRBV4-1 and TRBJ2-7; no clear D gene. CDR1 is MGHRA and CDR2 is YSYEKL in the germline V gene. V lost 5 bases and J lost 0, with 14 bases in between. The CDR3 extends over 15 amino acids. CDR3 DNA: TGCGCCAGCAGCTTCGACCGTTTAAGCTCCTACGAGCAGTACTTC. Translated, it gives CASSFDRLSSYEQYF.

This sequence joins TRBV10-3 and TRBJ2-7, with unresolved D. The CDR3 spans 14 residues. The germline gives CDR1 ENHRY, CDR2 SYGVKD. The V and J ends lost 2 bases and 2 bases respectively, with 10 bases between them. The CDR3 DNA is TGTGCCATCAGTGAGAGGGCCCAAGCCTACGAGCAGTACTTC. Translated: CAISERAQAYEQYF.

The chain uses TRBV25-1 and TRBJ2-5, with no clear D. The J call could be wrong; TRBJ2-7 is a better fit for the DNA end. CDR3 length: 13 residues. Looked up from germline, CDR1 is MGHDK and CDR2 is SYGVNS. The CDR3 DNA sequence: TGTGCCAGCAGTCGGAATTTGGCCTACGAGCAGTACTTC. It specifies CASSRNLAYEQYF.

This clone was detected once. The V and J genes are TRBV18 and TRBJ2-5, with unresolved D. The V gene lost 6 bases and the J gene lost 6 bases, with 23 bases spanning the gap. Germline CDR1 KGHSH, CDR2 LQKENI. The CDR3 spans 16 residues. The CDR3 is CASSLSMEGISKTQYF. The CDR3 bases are TGTGCCAGCTCCCTGTCGATGGAAGGGATCTCAAAGACCCAGTACTTC.

The rearrangement joins TRBV18 to TRBJ2-7; D may match TRBD1 or TRBD2 (5 bases each). The germline V and J ends were trimmed by 3 bases and 6 bases, with 12 bases remaining between them. Per the germline V gene, CDR1 is KGHSH and CDR2 is LQKENI. This CDR3 has 13 amino acids. DNA of the CDR3: TGTGCCAGCTCACCCGGGACCTCTTTCGAGCAGTACTTC. Protein sequence: CASSPGTSFEQYF.

This sequence joins TRBV19 and TRBJ1-5; unclear D gene. The CDR3 runs to 15 residues. CDR1 and CDR2 (germline): LNHDA, SQIVND (reference sequence). The V and J ends lost 4 bases and 0 bases respectively, with 10 bases between them. The DNA of the CDR3 is TGTGCCAGTAGTAGGGGTCCTTATAGCAATCAGCCCCAGCATTTT. It is translated as CASSRGPYSNQPQHF.